This T cell receptor beta chain was identified during a study of blood T cell repertoires in COVID-19 (dated by TCRdb to the early 2020s). Looking at the study overall: Samples covering the acute and convalescent phases of COVID-19 were provided by collaborators in the United States, Italy and Spain. The material from the prospective study consisted of cDNA or gDNA derived from T cells, B-cell-depleted T cells, or PBMCs. Subjects who had been exposed to COVID-19, were actively infected with it, or had recovered from it provided the deeply sampled blood TCRbeta repertoires that made up the dataset. The repertoires were released in a freely available public database intended as a resource for research on the immune response to SARS-CoV-2. The samples were drawn from the first 160 participants of the ongoing ImmuneRACE study and from more than 1,000 subjects provided by 6 global collaborators. Nearly every sample came with metadata listing a de-identified subject ID, COVID-19 status, age in years and sex. Where available, HLA class I and class II types were taken from metadata supplied by the sample provider and were not determined by assay-based typing.

The paper as a whole reports these results and caveats: The amount of clinical and demographic metadata varied by source and participant and was provided uncurated.

Each collaborating institution followed its own protocols to collect whole blood in K2EDTA tubes. For TCRbeta analysis, collaborators shipped samples as frozen whole blood, isolated PBMCs, or DNA extracted from either of those sample types. TCRbeta CDR3 regions were amplified from genomic DNA by means of the immunoSEQ Assay, a bias-controlled multiplex PCR. The paper's data handling went like this. The number of nucleated cells in each sample was estimated from the amplification of reference gene primers within the assay. To quantify the absolute abundance of each unique TCRbeta CDR3 rearrangement, sequence reads were collapsed and filtered. For each sample, productive Simpson clonality was calculated by taking the square root of Simpson's diversity index across productive rearrangements. TCRdb took this table from immuneACCESS and kept in-frame rearrangements with V and J called. Such tables lack part of the clones; where checked against another copy, unresolved V genes explain under half of the gap, and the rest is unexplained. V, J and clone size are taken as reported in that table, and D and trimming were inferred from the DNA itself. This sample gives tens of thousands of clones in total; roughly 80% of them show up just once. Of the sample, about 6.2% falls within the top ten clones.

Of note for this clone: Its antigen is currently not known. Per-base qualities were not stored, and no clone one base away is much larger.

V was cut back by 2 bases and J by 2 bases, leaving a gap of 6 bases between them. The germline V gene provides CDR1 SGHTA and CDR2 FQGTGA. From cysteine to phenylalanine, the CDR3 is 13 amino acids long. The sequence is cut down to CDR3 DNA, 39 bases in frame from base 1. The sequencing sample was made of peripheral blood. This receptor chain uses TRBV7-3 and TRBJ2-5; the D gene remains uncertain. This sequence was found in a human donor in a cohort sampled during active or convalescent COVID-19. The encoded CDR3 is CASSLGHQETQYF. The DNA is as follows: TGTGCCAGCAGCTTAGGCCATCAAGAGACCCAGTACTTC.